These 21 T cell receptor beta chains were sequenced from one sample in a study of glioma-infiltrating T cells. Using RNA template, CDR3s of TCR alpha and beta were amplified with iRepertoire arm-PCR. MiXCR, applied by TCRdb to the multiplex PCR reads, yields one record per CDR3 protein. The sample records under 150,000 distinct CDR3 sequences, about 22% being singletons. Sequenced: glioma tissue, nonneoplastic brain tissue, or PBMCs (not recorded which). The receptors come from a human donor with low-grade glioma or glioblastoma, undergoing nonglioma brain surgery, or in good health (not recorded which).

This clonotype was counted ten times or more. J is TRBJ2-3 and V is TRBV20-1; 9 nucleotides line up with TRBD1. V lost 5 bases to trimming and J lost 2 bases; unmatched junction nucleotides: 5. This CDR3 is built from 14 residues. CDR1 and CDR2 (germline): DFQATT, SNEGSKA (reference sequence). CDR3 residues: CSALTGGNTDTQYF. CDR3 nucleotide sequence: TGCAGTGCTTTGACAGGGGGAAACACAGATACGCAGTATTTT.

This clonotype was seen a handful of times. The chain combines TRBV15 with TRBJ2-5, with a possible D match to TRBD1 (5 bases). The V gene lost 0 bases and the J gene lost 6 bases, with 14 bases spanning the gap. CDR1 and CDR2 from the germline V gene are LNHNV and YYDKDF (reference sequence). The CDR3 is made up of 15 amino acids. CDR3 loop: CATSRDTAADKTQYF. DNA of the CDR3: TGTGCCACCAGCAGAGATACAGCCGCGGACAAGACCCAGTACTTC.

The CDR3 loop reads CASSHGAGRDEQYV. CDR3 nucleotide sequence: TGTGCCAGCAGCCACGGGGCAGGGCGGGACGAGCAGTACGTC. V gene TRBV7-2 combines with J gene TRBJ2-7; tentatively, D is TRBD1 or TRBD2 (5 bases each). Germline CDR1 SGHTA, CDR2 FQGNSA. The CDR3 sequence is 14 residues long. Trimming took 5 bases from V and 5 from J, leaving 16 bases between them.

As concerns this clonotype: This could be a read error, since a much larger clone is one nucleotide away. The V and J genes are TRBV7-2 and TRBJ2-3; no firm D call. Germline V gene lookup returns CDR1 SGHTA and CDR2 FQGNSA. The CDR3 loop spans 12 amino acids. The CDR3 coding sequence is TGTGCCGGCAGCTTAGAGCTAGATACGCAGTATTTT. Translated, it gives CAGSLELDTQYF.

This clonotype was recorded many times. V and J are TRBV6-2 or TRBV6-3 and TRBJ1-5, with D hard to call. V lost 7 bases and J 4 bases, leaving 8 bases between the germline ends. The CDR3 spans 12 residues. Germline values: CDR1 MNHEY, CDR2 SVGEGT. The CDR3 nucleotides are TGTGCCAGCAAAAGAGCAAATCAGCCCCAGCATTTT. As protein: CASKRANQPQHF.

This clonotype was detected many times. The chain combines TRBV20-1 with TRBJ1-2; D unclear. Germline V gene data show CDR1 as DFQATT and CDR2 as SNEGSKA (reference sequence). V lost 6 bases and J 3 bases, leaving 14 bases between the germline ends. This CDR3 spans 13 amino acids. The CDR3 DNA reads TGCAGTGCCCTCCCGGCCCCGGACTATGGCTACACCTTC. Translating gives CSALPAPDYGYTF.

This clonotype came up a few times. The chain joins TRBV6-1 to TRBJ2-3, with 9 bases fitting TRBD1. CDR1 is MNHNS, CDR2 SASEGT, per germline. V dropped 10 bases and J dropped 0; count of bases not matched to a gene: 11. The CDR3 length is 16 residues. DNA of the CDR3: TGTGCCACCCAGGACAGGGGAGGCTCTAGCACAGATACGCAGTATTTT. Encoded protein: CATQDRGGSSTDTQYF.

The chain recombines TRBV6-1 with TRBJ1-2; TRBD1 agrees at 9 bases. Trimming cost V 4 bases and J 5 bases; bases outside gene matches: 8. The CDR3 contains 15 residues. Per the germline V gene, CDR1 is MNHNS and CDR2 is SASEGT. CDR3 residues: CASSVTGGPIYGYTF. The CDR3 coding sequence is TGTGCCAGCAGTGTGACAGGGGGGCCCATATATGGCTACACCTTC.

This clonotype was picked up many times. This CDR3 reads CASSYSETSGPTDTQYF. The CDR3 bases are TGTGCCAGCAGTTACTCTGAGACTAGCGGACCCACAGATACGCAGTATTTT. This chain joins TRBV6-6 and TRBJ2-3, with 9 bases identical to TRBD2. V shed 0 bases, J shed 2 bases, and the junction held 6 bases outside the gene matches. Germline V gives CDR1 MNHNY, CDR2 SVGAGI (reference sequence). This CDR3 is built from 17 residues.

This clonotype was recorded at least ten times. The chain joins TRBV25-1 to TRBJ2-3, with 9 nucleotides matching TRBD1. CDR1 is MGHDK and CDR2 is SYGVNS in the germline V gene. V shed 1 base, J shed 3 bases, and the junction held 5 bases outside the gene matches. The CDR3 sequence is 16 residues long. The CDR3 sequence is CASSESTGGLTDTQYF. CDR3 sequence (DNA): TGTGCCAGCAGTGAATCCACAGGGGGCTTGACAGATACGCAGTATTTT.

This clonotype came up many times. The chain links TRBV20-1 to TRBJ2-7; TRBD1 might be the D (6 bases). Germline V gene data show CDR1 as DFQATT and CDR2 as SNEGSKA (reference sequence). The CDR3 runs 13 residues. The V end lost 2 bases, the J end lost 0 bases, and 8 bases lay between the germline ends. The CDR3 DNA reads as TGCAGTGCTAGACTGGACAGCTCCTACGAGCAGTACGTC. This codes for CSARLDSSYEQYV.

A few counts support this clonotype. V gene TRBV28 combines with J gene TRBJ1-2, with 9 bases aligning to TRBD1. CDR3 length equals 15 residues. The germline gives CDR1 MDHEN, CDR2 SYDVKM. The V gene end was trimmed by 4 bases and the J gene end by 4 bases; junction bases not matched to a gene: 7. The CDR3 nucleotides read TGTGCCAGCAGTTCCGGGACAGGGTACTCCTATGGCTACACCTTC. It codes for CASSSGTGYSYGYTF.

Comments on this clonotype: No conserved phenylalanine or tryptophan is present at the end of the CDR3, so a read error is the likely explanation. The genes are TRBV6-6 and TRBJ2-3; D is ambiguous. V lost 5 bases and J 6 bases, leaving 18 bases between the germline ends. The CDR3 loop spans 15 amino acids. Germline V gene sequence: CDR1 MNHNY, CDR2 SVGAGI (reference sequence). CDR3 bases: TGTGCCAGCAGTAACCGGGCCCAAGTCACGGATACGCAGTATATT. The encoded protein is CASSNRAQVTDTQYI.

This clonotype was seen a few times. The rearrangement joins TRBV3-1 to TRBJ2-2; no firm D call. Trimming stripped 0 bases from V and 13 bases from J, with 15 bases between. Germline V CDR1 and CDR2: LGHDT, YNNKEL (reference sequence). CDR3 size: 14 residues. CDR3 in amino acids: CASSQDVKSFRLFF. The CDR3 DNA reads TGTGCCAGCAGCCAAGATGTAAAGAGTTTCAGGCTGTTTTTT.

As DNA, the CDR3 is TGTGCCAGCAGCTTGGGGAGCCTGCAAAAGCAGTTCTTC. Protein sequence: CASSLGSLQKQFF. The chain joins TRBV5-6 to TRBJ2-1; D is unresolved. The CDR3 loop spans 13 amino acids. Germline V gene sequence: CDR1 SGHDT, CDR2 YYEEEE. V was shortened by 0 bases and J by 11 bases, with 12 bases between the two germline ends.

On this clonotype itself: A single base separates this from a much larger clone, so it may be a read error. The chain combines TRBV20-1 with TRBJ2-1; D is possibly TRBD1 (5 bases). Germline V lookup: CDR1 DFQATT, CDR2 SNEGSKA (reference sequence). This CDR3 contains 13 residues. Trimming shortened V by 0 bases and J by 5 bases, and 8 bases separated the two germline ends. CDR3 DNA sequence: TGCAGTGCTAGAGAGGACATACACAATGAGCAGTTCTTC. Its translation: CSAREDIHNEQFF.

Notes on this clonotype: A much larger clone differs by one base, so this may be a read error. The CDR3 reads CSASAAGTSATNTQYF. CDR3 DNA: TGCAGTGCTAGTGCAGCCGGGACTAGCGCAACAAATACGCAGTATTTT. The chain recombines TRBV20-1 with TRBJ2-3; 10 nucleotides agree with TRBD2. CDR1 is DFQATT and CDR2 is SNEGSKA in the germline V gene (reference sequence). After removal of 3 bases from V and 7 bases from J, the junction contained 13 bases not matched to a gene. The CDR3 extends over 16 amino acids.

In its sample, this clonotype was seen a few times. V usage is TRBV4-2 and J usage is TRBJ1-1; 8 bases are shared with TRBD1. Germline V lookup: CDR1 LGHNA, CDR2 YNFKEQ. The CDR3 has 17 residues. V lost 1 base to trimming and J lost 3 bases; unmatched junction nucleotides: 10. The CDR3 DNA reads as TGTGCCAGCAGCCAAGCAACAGGACAGGGTTTTTACACTGAAGCTTTCTTT. Translation gives CASSQATGQGFYTEAFF.

This clonotype was counted many times. The chain links TRBV24-1 to TRBJ1-5, with unresolved D. Germline CDR1 reads KGHDR; CDR2 reads SFDVKD. The CDR3 is made up of 14 amino acids. The germline V and J ends were trimmed by 0 bases and 4 bases, with 6 bases remaining between them. The CDR3 sequence: CATSDLGGNQPQHF. The CDR3 coding sequence is TGTGCCACCAGTGATTTGGGCGGGAATCAGCCCCAGCATTTT.

The chain has TRBV12-5 and TRBJ1-3; D is perhaps TRBD1 (6 bases). This CDR3 contains 15 residues. CDR1 is LGHNT, CDR2 FRNRAP, per germline. In nucleotides, the CDR3 is TGTGCCATTACGGGGACAACCTTCTCTGGAAACACCATATATTTT. Translated: CAITGTTFSGNTIYF.

The sample holds a few counts of this clonotype. This chain links TRBV6-1 with TRBJ1-1; perhaps TRBD1 as D (5 bases). The V and J ends lost 7 bases and 2 bases respectively, with 17 bases between them. The CDR3 length is 15 residues. Germline V gives CDR1 MNHNS, CDR2 SASEGT. The CDR3 here is CASILNWGSNTEAFF. DNA for the CDR3: TGTGCCAGCATCCTCAATTGGGGCAGTAACACTGAAGCTTTCTTT.